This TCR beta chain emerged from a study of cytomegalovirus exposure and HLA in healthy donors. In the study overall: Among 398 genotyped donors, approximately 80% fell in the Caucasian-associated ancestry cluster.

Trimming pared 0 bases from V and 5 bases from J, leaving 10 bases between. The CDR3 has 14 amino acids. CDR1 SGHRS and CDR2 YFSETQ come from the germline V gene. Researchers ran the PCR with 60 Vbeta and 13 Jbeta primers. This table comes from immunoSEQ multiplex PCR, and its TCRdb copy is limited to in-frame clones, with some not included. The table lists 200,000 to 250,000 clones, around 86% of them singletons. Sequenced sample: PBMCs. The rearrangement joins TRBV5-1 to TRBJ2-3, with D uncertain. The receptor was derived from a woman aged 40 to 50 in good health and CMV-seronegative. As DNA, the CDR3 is TGCGCCAGCAGCTTGGAATTTAGACAAGATACGCAGTATTTT. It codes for CASSLEFRQDTQYF. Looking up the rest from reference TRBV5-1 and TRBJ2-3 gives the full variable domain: KAGVTQTPRYLIKTRGQQVTLSCSPISGHRSVSWYQQTPGQGLQFLFEYFSETQRNKGNFPGRFSGRQFSNSRSEMNVSTLELGDSALYLCASSLEFRQDTQYFGPGTRLTVL.